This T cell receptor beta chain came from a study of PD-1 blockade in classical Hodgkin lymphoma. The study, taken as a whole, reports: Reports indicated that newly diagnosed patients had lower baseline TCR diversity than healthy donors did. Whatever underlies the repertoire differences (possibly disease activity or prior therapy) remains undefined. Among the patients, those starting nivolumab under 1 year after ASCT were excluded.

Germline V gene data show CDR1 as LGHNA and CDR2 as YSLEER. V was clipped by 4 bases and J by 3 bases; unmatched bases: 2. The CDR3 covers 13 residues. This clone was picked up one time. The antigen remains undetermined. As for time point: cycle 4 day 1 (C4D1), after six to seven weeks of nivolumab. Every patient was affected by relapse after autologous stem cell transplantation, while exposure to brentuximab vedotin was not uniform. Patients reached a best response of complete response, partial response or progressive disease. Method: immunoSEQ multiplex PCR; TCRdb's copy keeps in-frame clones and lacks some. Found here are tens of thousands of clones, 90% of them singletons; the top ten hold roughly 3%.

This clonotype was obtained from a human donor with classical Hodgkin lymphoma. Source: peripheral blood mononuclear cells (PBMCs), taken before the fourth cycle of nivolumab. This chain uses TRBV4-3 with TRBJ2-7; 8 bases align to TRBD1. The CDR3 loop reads CASSRDRIYEQYF. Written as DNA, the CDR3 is TGCGCCAGCAGCCGGGACAGGATCTACGAGCAGTACTTC.